One sample yielded the 17 T cell receptor beta chains listed below, sequenced in a study of T cell responses to AZD1222 COVID-19 vaccine. Produced via immunoSEQ multiplex PCR; TCRdb's table is partial and in-frame only. The data show about 120,000 clones, roughly 93% seen once. The input for sequencing was peripheral blood, taken on day 0 of AZD1222 vaccination. These receptors came from an adult in good health.

This clone has only a few counts. The J gene is TRBJ1-2, the V gene TRBV5-6; D unclear. CDR1 and CDR2 from the germline V gene are SGHDT and YYEEEE. CDR3 length: 12 residues. The ends were cut back, 1 base at V and 7 bases at J, with 8 bases in the middle. CDR3 protein: CASSLITGGYTF. The CDR3 bases are TGTGCCAGCAGCTTGATAACCGGTGGCTACACCTTC.

This sequence joins TRBV3-1 (or the pseudogene TRBV3-2) and TRBJ1-5; D unresolved. Between the trimmed V and J ends, which lost 0 bases and 4 bases, there was a span of 10 bases. This CDR3 region has 15 residues. Per germline, CDR1 LGHDT and CDR2 YNNKEL (reference sequence). CDR3 coding DNA: TGTGCCAGCAGCCAAGAACCGGAGAGGAATCAGCCCCAGCATTTT. It is translated as CASSQEPERNQPQHF.

The rearrangement uses TRBV18 and TRBJ1-5, with D tentatively TRBD1 (5 bases). The V gene lost 3 bases and the J gene lost 7 bases, with 13 bases spanning the gap. The CDR3 is 14 residues long. Germline V gives CDR1 KGHSH, CDR2 LQKENI. The CDR3 DNA sequence: TGTGCCAGCTCACCGGTAGGGGTGAAACAGCCCCAGCATTTT. Residues: CASSPVGVKQPQHF.

J is TRBJ1-1 and V is TRBV28; possibly TRBD1 for D (6 bases). CDR1 MDHEN and CDR2 SYDVKM come from the germline V gene. CDR3 length equals 12 residues. V shed 8 bases and J shed 5 bases, with 12 bases lying between them. The CDR3 DNA reads TGTGCCAGCTATCGACAGGAAACTGAAGCTTTCTTT. It yields the protein CASYRQETEAFF.

The table lists this clone with a count of one. The chain joins TRBV5-4 to TRBJ2-6, with D perhaps given as TRBD1 or TRBD2 (5 bases each). This CDR3 has 14 residues. CDR1 SGHNT and CDR2 YYREEE come from the germline V gene (reference sequence). V was trimmed by 4 bases and J by 4 bases, leaving 9 bases between them. CDR3 DNA sequence: TGTGCCAGCAGCCCCGGGGACGGGGCCAACGTCCTGACTTTC. Translating it yields CASSPGDGANVLTF.

CDR3 DNA sequence: TGTGCCAGCAGCACCAGGGGGGCCAAAAACATTCAGTACTTC. Its protein product is CASSTRGAKNIQYF. The gene calls are TRBV11-2 and TRBJ2-4, with 7 nucleotides matching TRBD1. Trimming took 5 bases from V and 1 from J; bases not matched to a gene: 2. The CDR3 runs to 14 residues. Germline CDR1 and CDR2: SGHAT and FQNNGV. The full variable domain, completed using reference TRBV11-2 and TRBJ2-4, is EAGVAQSPRYKIIEKRQSVAFWCNPISGHATLYWYQQILGQGPKLLIQFQNNGVVDDSQLPKDRFSAERLKGVDSTLKIQPAKLEDSAVYLCASSTRGAKNIQYFGAGTRLSVL.

This clone was observed a single time. The V call is TRBV7-9, the J call TRBJ1-5, with 7 bases identical to TRBD1. The CDR3 is 14 amino acids. Germline V gives CDR1 SEHNR, CDR2 FQNEAQ (reference sequence). V was clipped by 5 bases and J by 3 bases; unmatched bases: 4. The CDR3 protein is CASSQGQHNQPQHF. The CDR3 nucleotides are TGTGCCAGCAGCCAGGGACAGCACAATCAGCCCCAGCATTTT.

This clone showed up just a few times. The rearrangement uses TRBV2 and TRBJ1-5, with a weak D call TRBD1 (6 bases). Per the germline V gene, CDR1 is SNHLY and CDR2 is FYNNEI. Trimming took off 8 bases at V and 3 bases at J, with 14 bases between the two ends. This CDR3 comprises 14 residues. Here the CDR3 reads CASEGGSDNQPQHF. The CDR3 nucleotides read TGTGCCAGCGAGGGGGGGAGTGACAATCAGCCCCAGCATTTT.

V gene TRBV5-4 combines with J gene TRBJ1-1, with 8 positions matching TRBD1. The CDR3 is 17 residues long. V lost 4 bases, J lost 3 bases, and 14 bases stayed unmatched. Germline V gene sequence: CDR1 SGHNT, CDR2 YYREEE (reference sequence). The CDR3 is CASSPDRGQPWDTEAFF. CDR3 nucleotides: TGTGCCAGCAGCCCCGACAGGGGACAACCTTGGGACACTGAAGCTTTCTTT.

V is TRBV10-3 and J is TRBJ2-7, with D maybe TRBD1 (5 bases). In germline, CDR1 is ENHRY, CDR2 SYGVKD. The CDR3 covers 12 residues. V was trimmed by 6 bases and J by 9 bases, leaving 15 bases between them. The DNA for the CDR3 is TGTGCCATCAGACTATCCTCAGGGATGCAGTACTTC. The encoded protein is CAIRLSSGMQYF.

CDR3: CASSKGSDSSSYNEQFF. The CDR3 DNA reads as TGTGCCAGCAGCAAAGGGTCCGACAGTAGCTCCTACAATGAGCAGTTCTTC. The gene calls are TRBV21-1 and TRBJ2-1; TRBD1, the D gene given by the table, was not confirmed from the DNA. TRBV21-1 is recorded as a pseudogene. CDR3 length: 17 amino acids.

The V gene is TRBV9, the J gene TRBJ2-1, with 11 bases that match TRBD2. This CDR3 is built from 16 residues. The germline V gene has CDR1 SGDLS and CDR2 YYNGEE. Losses at the gene ends were 4 bases for V and 9 bases for J; bases not matched to a gene: 12. CDR3: CASSLSLAGGLSEQFF. Here the CDR3 DNA reads TGTGCCAGCAGCCTCTCTTTAGCGGGAGGGTTATCTGAGCAGTTCTTC. Variable domain in full (rest from reference TRBV9 and TRBJ2-1): DSGVTQTPKHLITATGQRVTLRCSPRSGDLSVYWYQQSLDQGLQFLIQYYNGEERAKGNILERFSAQQFPDLHSELNLSSLELGDSALYFCASSLSLAGGLSEQFFGPGTRLTVL.

This chain links TRBV19 with TRBJ1-1; possibly TRBD1 for D (5 bases). This CDR3 has 14 amino acids. CDR1 and CDR2 (germline): LNHDA, SQIVND (reference sequence). V was pared by 3 bases and J by 2 bases, with 10 bases between. The CDR3 spells CASSMQGANTEAFF. For the CDR3, the DNA is TGTGCCAGTAGTATGCAAGGGGCCAACACTGAAGCTTTCTTT.

V and J are TRBV30 and TRBJ2-7, with D tentatively TRBD2 (7 bases). Germline assignment: CDR1 GTSNPN and CDR2 SVGIG (reference sequence). CDR3 length: 14 residues. The V and J ends lost 1 base and 0 bases respectively, with 10 bases between them. This CDR3 is CAWSGGGPSYEQYF. The CDR3 DNA follows: TGTGCCTGGAGTGGGGGGGGGCCCTCCTACGAGCAGTACTTC.

The chain carries TRBV27 and TRBJ1-2; D ambiguous. Trimming shortened V by 4 bases and J by 10 bases, and 16 bases separated the two germline ends. The CDR3 has 13 residues. Germline CDR1 MNHEY, CDR2 SMNVEV (reference sequence). As DNA, the CDR3 is TGTGCCAGCAGTTACCCCGGGCAGGCGGCCTACACCTTC. It specifies CASSYPGQAAYTF.

The V gene is TRBV18, the J gene TRBJ2-2; TRBD1 matches at 8 bases. Germline V gives CDR1 KGHSH, CDR2 LQKENI. V was clipped by 3 bases and J by 5 bases; unmatched bases: 5. This CDR3 has 15 residues. CDR3 amino acids: CASSPRTGSTGELFF. CDR3 nucleotide sequence: TGTGCCAGCTCACCCAGGACAGGGTCAACCGGGGAGCTGTTTTTT. The full variable domain, completed using reference TRBV18 and TRBJ2-2, is NAGVMQNPRHLVRRRGQEARLRCSPMKGHSHVYWYRQLPEEGLKFMVYLQKENIIDESGMPKERFSAEFPKEGPSILRIQQVVRGDSAAYFCASSPRTGSTGELFFGEGSRLTVL.

This chain links TRBV7-9 with TRBJ1-4; D not resolved. The CDR3 is 12 residues long. CDR1 is SEHNR and CDR2 is FQNEAQ in the germline V gene (reference sequence). Between the trimmed V and J ends, which lost 5 bases and 5 bases, there was a span of 6 bases. CDR3 bases: TGTGCCAGCAGCCTTGGAAATGAAAAACTGTTTTTT. Translating gives CASSLGNEKLFF.